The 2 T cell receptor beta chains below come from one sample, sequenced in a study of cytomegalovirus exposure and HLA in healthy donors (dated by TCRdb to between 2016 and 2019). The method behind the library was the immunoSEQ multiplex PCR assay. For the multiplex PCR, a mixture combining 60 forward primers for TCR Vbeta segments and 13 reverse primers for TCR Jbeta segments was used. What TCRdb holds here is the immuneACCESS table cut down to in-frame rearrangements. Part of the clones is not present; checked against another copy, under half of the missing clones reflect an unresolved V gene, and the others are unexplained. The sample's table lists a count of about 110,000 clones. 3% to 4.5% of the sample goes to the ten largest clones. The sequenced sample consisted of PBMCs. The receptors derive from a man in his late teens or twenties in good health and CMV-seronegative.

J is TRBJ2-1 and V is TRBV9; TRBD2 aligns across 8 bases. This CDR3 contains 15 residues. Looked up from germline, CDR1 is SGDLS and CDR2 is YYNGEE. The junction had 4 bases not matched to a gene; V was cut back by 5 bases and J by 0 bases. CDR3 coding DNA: TGTGCCAGCAGTCGCGGGGGGAGCTCCTACAATGAGCAGTTCTTC. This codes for CASSRGGSSYNEQFF. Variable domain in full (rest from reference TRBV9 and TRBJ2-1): DSGVTQTPKHLITATGQRVTLRCSPRSGDLSVYWYQQSLDQGLQFLIQYYNGEERAKGNILERFSAQQFPDLHSELNLSSLELGDSALYFCASSRGGSSYNEQFFGPGTRLTVL.

CDR3 DNA: TGTGCCAGCAACAGGGACAGGGGATACAATGAGCAGTTCTTC. This translates into CASNRDRGYNEQFF. The V and J genes are TRBV2 and TRBJ2-1, with 10 bases fitting TRBD1. Trimming at V came to 7 bases and at J to 4 bases, leaving 4 bases not matched to a gene. CDR1 is SNHLY and CDR2 is FYNNEI in the germline V gene. The CDR3 length is 14 residues.